These 12 T cell receptor beta chains share one sample of origin, sequenced in a study of T cell repertoires in cytomegalovirus infection. MiXCR, run by TCRdb on the reads, gives a single entry per CDR3 protein. The sample contains around 530,000 distinct CDR3 sequences, more than 20% of which appear only once. Sequencing used PBMCs. Receptors originate from a human donor in good health (CMV status not recorded). Some clones in this sample may be carry-over from other donors' samples.

This clonotype was counted once. This may come from a read error, since a much larger clone is one base off. The genes are TRBV11-2 and TRBJ1-4; the D is unclear. The CDR3 is made up of 15 amino acids. Trimming took off 7 bases at V and 0 bases at J, with 12 bases between the two ends. The germline V gene encodes CDR1 SGHAT and CDR2 FQNNGV. CDR3 region: CASTSGPSTNEKLFF. The CDR3 DNA reads TGTGCCAGCACCTCTGGGCCTTCAACTAATGAAAAACTGTTTTTT. The full variable domain, in which reference TRBV11-2 and TRBJ1-4 provide the parts outside the CDR3, is EAGVAQSPRYKIIEKRQSVAFWCNPISGHATLYWYQQILGQGPKLLIQFQNNGVVDDSQLPKDRFSAERLKGVDSTLKIQPAKLEDSAVYLCASTSGPSTNEKLFFGSGTQLSVL.

This clonotype showed up just a few times. The rearrangement links TRBV5-4 to TRBJ2-1, with TRBD1 as a possible D gene (6 bases). Trimming shortened V by 0 bases and J by 9 bases, and 16 bases separated the two germline ends. The CDR3 consists of 15 residues. From germline, CDR1 is SGHNT and CDR2 YYREEE (reference sequence). The CDR3 DNA sequence: TGTGCCAGCAGCTTGGCGCAAGGGGACACAAGTGAGCAGTTCTTC. Protein product: CASSLAQGDTSEQFF. The full variable domain, completed using reference TRBV5-4 and TRBJ2-1, is ETGVTQSPTHLIKTRGQQVTLRCSSQSGHNTVSWYQQALGQGPQFIFQYYREEENGRGNFPPRFSGLQFPNYSSELNVNALELDDSALYLCASSLAQGDTSEQFFGPGTRLTVL.

This clonotype was seen more than once but under ten times. The V gene is TRBV7-9, the J gene TRBJ2-1; D is unresolved. Looked up from germline, CDR1 is SEHNR and CDR2 is FQNEAQ (reference sequence). The CDR3 has 16 residues. V lost 5 bases, J lost 0 bases, and 14 bases lay in between. CDR3 sequence (DNA): TGTGCCAGCAGCGTTTTAACATTAAACTCCTACAATGAGCAGTTCTTC. It specifies CASSVLTLNSYNEQFF.

This clonotype was observed a few times. The J gene is TRBJ2-5, the V gene TRBV6-2 or TRBV6-3, with 12 bases lining up with TRBD2. After removal of 2 bases from V and 2 bases from J, the junction contained 3 bases not matched to a gene. The CDR3 has 16 amino acids. From germline, CDR1 is MNHEY and CDR2 SVGEGT. The CDR3 reads CASSYPTSGRQETQYF. The CDR3 DNA sequence: TGTGCCAGCAGTTACCCGACTAGCGGGAGACAAGAGACCCAGTACTTC.

The rearrangement uses TRBV6-5 and TRBJ2-1, with D possibly called TRBD1 or TRBD2 (6 bases each). This CDR3 has 15 residues. CDR1 and CDR2 from the germline V gene are MNHEY and SVGAGI. The V end was cut by 6 bases, the J end by 7 bases, with 19 bases between. The CDR3 DNA follows: TGTGCCAGCAGCCCATCCCCGGGGGCTAGAAATGAGCAGTTCTTC. Its protein is CASSPSPGARNEQFF.

This chain links TRBV28 with TRBJ2-1; 9 bases fit TRBD1. Germline values: CDR1 MDHEN, CDR2 SYDVKM. J was trimmed by 8 bases and V by 8 bases; bases with no gene match: 13. CDR3 length: 15 residues. CDR3 loop: CASGKGDRVSYEQFF. The CDR3 DNA reads as TGTGCCAGCGGAAAGGGGGACAGGGTATCATATGAGCAGTTCTTC.

The CDR3 DNA sequence: TGTGCCACCAGCAGAGATACCCCTAGCGGGCTTTACAATGAGCAGTTCTTC. Translation: CATSRDTPSGLYNEQFF. J is TRBJ2-1 and V is TRBV15; 8 nucleotides agree with TRBD2. CDR1 and CDR2 from the germline V gene are LNHNV and YYDKDF (reference sequence). The CDR3 consists of 17 residues. Trimming cost V 0 bases and J 4 bases; bases outside gene matches: 8. Supplemented by reference TRBV15 and TRBJ2-1, the full variable domain reads DAMVIQNPRYQVTQFGKPVTLSCSQTLNHNVMYWYQQKSSQAPKLLFHYYDKDFNNEADTPDNFQSRRPNTSFCFLDIRSPGLGDTAMYLCATSRDTPSGLYNEQFFGPGTRLTVL.

This clonotype was observed a single time. The rearrangement links TRBV5-1 to TRBJ1-2, with D perhaps matching TRBD1 (6 bases). The germline CDR1 and CDR2 sequences are SGHRS and YFSETQ. This CDR3 region has 13 residues. Trimming took 2 bases from V and 8 from J, leaving 13 bases between them. The DNA of the CDR3 is TGCGCCAGCAGCTTCGACTTAACAGGGGGCTACACCTTC. Protein product: CASSFDLTGGYTF.

The rearrangement links TRBV15 to TRBJ1-4; 7 bases are shared with TRBD1. There are 15 residues in the CDR3. Losses at the gene ends were 3 bases for V and 5 bases for J; bases not matched to a gene: 6. The germline gives CDR1 LNHNV, CDR2 YYDKDF (reference sequence). CDR3 bases: TGTGCCACCAGCAGGGGACAGAGCCGAAATGAAAAACTGTTTTTT. Translated, it gives CATSRGQSRNEKLFF.

CDR3 bases: TGTGCCAGCAGCACCCGACTAGCGGGAGCAGATACGCAGTATTTT. Its translation is CASSTRLAGADTQYF. V usage is TRBV7-2 and J usage is TRBJ2-3; 12 nucleotides agree with TRBD2. Germline trimming cut 5 bases from V and 4 bases from J; bases unmatched to any gene: 4. This CDR3 is built from 15 residues. The germline CDR1 and CDR2 sequences are SGHTA and FQGNSA.

This clonotype has just a few counts. This sequence joins TRBV18 and TRBJ1-1; D gene ambiguous. V was pared by 8 bases and J by 1 base, with 11 bases between. This CDR3 contains 13 residues. The germline CDR1 and CDR2 sequences are KGHSH and LQKENI. The CDR3 reads CASSPAGNTEAFF. The CDR3, as DNA: TGTGCCAGCAGCCCCGCCGGGAACACTGAAGCTTTCTTT.

This clonotype was picked up a small number of times. The genes are TRBV5-4 and TRBJ2-5, with D unclear. The CDR3 extends over 14 amino acids. Trimming pared 1 base from V and 4 bases from J, leaving 11 bases between. Germline V gene sequence: CDR1 SGHNT, CDR2 YYREEE (reference sequence). CDR3 in amino acids: CASSLTLGLETQYF. In DNA, the CDR3 is TGTGCCAGCAGCTTGACTTTGGGTCTAGAGACCCAGTACTTC.